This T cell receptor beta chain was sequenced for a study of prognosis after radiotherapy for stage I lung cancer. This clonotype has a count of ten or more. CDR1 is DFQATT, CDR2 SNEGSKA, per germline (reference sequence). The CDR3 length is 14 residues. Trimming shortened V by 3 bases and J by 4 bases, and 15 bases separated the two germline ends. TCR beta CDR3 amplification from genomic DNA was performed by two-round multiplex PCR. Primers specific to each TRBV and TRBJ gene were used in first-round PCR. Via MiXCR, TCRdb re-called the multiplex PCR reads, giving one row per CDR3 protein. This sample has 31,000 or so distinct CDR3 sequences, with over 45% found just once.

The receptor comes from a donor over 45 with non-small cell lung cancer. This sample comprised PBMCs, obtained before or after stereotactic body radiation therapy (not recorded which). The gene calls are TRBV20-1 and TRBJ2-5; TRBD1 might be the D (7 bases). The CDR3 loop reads CSASLGQGGETQYF. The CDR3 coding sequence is TGCAGTGCTAGCTTAGGGCAGGGGGGAGAGACCCAGTACTTC.